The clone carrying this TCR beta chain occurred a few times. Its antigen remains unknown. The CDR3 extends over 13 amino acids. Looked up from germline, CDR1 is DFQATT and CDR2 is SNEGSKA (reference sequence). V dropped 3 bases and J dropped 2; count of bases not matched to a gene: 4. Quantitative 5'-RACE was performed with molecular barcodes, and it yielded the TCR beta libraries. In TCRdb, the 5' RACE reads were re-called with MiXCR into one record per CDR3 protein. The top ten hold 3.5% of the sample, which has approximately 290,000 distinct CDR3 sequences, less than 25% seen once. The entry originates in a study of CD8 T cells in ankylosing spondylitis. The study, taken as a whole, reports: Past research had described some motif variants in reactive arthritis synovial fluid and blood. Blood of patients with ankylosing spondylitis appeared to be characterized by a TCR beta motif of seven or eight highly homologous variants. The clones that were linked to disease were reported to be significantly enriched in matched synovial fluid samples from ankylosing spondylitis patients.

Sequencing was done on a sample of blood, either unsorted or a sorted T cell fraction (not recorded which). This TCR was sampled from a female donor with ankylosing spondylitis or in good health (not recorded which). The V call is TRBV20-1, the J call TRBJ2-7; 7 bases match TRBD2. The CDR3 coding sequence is TGCAGTGCTAGTCGGGGGGTTACCTACGAGCAGTACTTC. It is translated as CSASRGVTYEQYF.